Sequencing of this T cell receptor (beta chain) was carried out in a study of OX40 agonist ivuxolimab in advanced cancers. Study-wide results and caveats: There were, on average, more expanded clones in CD8+ T cells than in CD4+. Researchers did not determine the expanded peripheral T cells' antigen specificity.

Repertoires were generated with immunoSEQ multiplex PCR, while TCRdb's copy carries only in-frame clones and drops some. The sample contains some 80,000 clones, 85% to 90% of which appear only once. In regard to this clone: The antigen is unknown.

CDR3 length equals 15 residues. From germline, CDR1 is SGHRS and CDR2 YFSETQ. The V and J ends lost 4 bases and 4 bases respectively, with 16 bases between them. The sample in question was CD4+ or CD8+ T cells sorted from blood, obtained in a trial of the OX40 agonist ivuxolimab. The source is an adult with an advanced solid tumor such as melanoma, head and neck, liver or kidney cancer. V and J are TRBV5-1 and TRBJ2-3, with TRBD1 as a possible D gene (6 bases). The CDR3 DNA reads as TGCGCCAGCAGCCCTGGGGGCCAATTATCAGATACGCAGTATTTT. Protein: CASSPGGQLSDTQYF.